This T cell receptor (beta chain) was found in a study of OX40 agonist ivuxolimab in advanced cancers. Study information: The eligibility criteria allowed prior anti-PD-1, anti-PD-L1 or anti-CTLA-4 therapy, and 40% had some. Study-wide findings and caveats: Among the lowest peripheral clonal expansion occurred in 0.1-3.0 mg/kg partial responders. Clones of CD4+ and CD8+ blood T cells grew by week 6 at doses of 0.1 to 3.0 mg/kg. CD8+ T cells averaged more expanded clones than CD4+.

To note about this clone: The antigen is unknown.

TCRdb keeps only in-frame clones here, not all; method: immunoSEQ multiplex PCR. The sample gives about 95,000 clones, roughly 90% of which show up once; 2.6% is in the top ten. This CDR3 is 13 amino acids long. Germline assignment: CDR1 MDHEN and CDR2 SYDVKM. V was clipped by 6 bases and J by 5 bases; unmatched bases: 3. This sequence was found in an adult with an advanced solid tumor such as melanoma, head and neck, liver or kidney cancer. Sample: CD4+ or CD8+ T cells sorted from blood, taken in a trial of the OX40 agonist ivuxolimab. The chain combines TRBV28 with TRBJ1-4, with TRBD1 matching 7 bases. The CDR3 region is CASRQDRNEKLFF. CDR3 coding DNA: TGTGCCAGCAGACAGGACAGGAATGAAAAACTGTTTTTT.